What follows are 12 T cell receptor beta chains derived from one specimen sequenced in a study of blood T cells in healthy people across ages. The authors ran a second PCR of 7 to 11 cycles using a sample-barcoded 5' primer and a J-beta primer mix. TCRdb recomputed calls from the 5' RACE reads with MiXCR, one row per CDR3 protein. The data hold 1,300,000 or so distinct CDR3 sequences, with around 55% observed a single time. Sequenced material: blood. Source of these receptors: a man aged 18 to 29 in good health.

This rearrangement joins TRBV28 to TRBJ1-5; no firm D call. The CDR3 extends over 14 amino acids. CDR1 is MDHEN, CDR2 SYDVKM, per germline. V was clipped by 2 bases and J by 2 bases, with 7 bases between them. The CDR3 DNA is TGTGCCAGCAGTTTAAGCTCCGGCAATCAGCCCCAGCATTTT. Protein sequence: CASSLSSGNQPQHF.

This clonotype occurred a few times. CDR3 bases: TGTGCCAGCAAACTCACTAGCGGGGTCACAGATACGCAGTATTTT. Its translation is CASKLTSGVTDTQYF. The chain joins TRBV6-2 or TRBV6-3 to TRBJ2-3, with 10 bases matching TRBD2. From germline, CDR1 is MNHEY and CDR2 SVGEGT. The J segment lost 2 bases and the V segment lost 7 bases, leaving 6 bases of the junction unmatched. There are 15 residues in the CDR3.

V usage is TRBV2 and J usage is TRBJ2-1; no reliable D call. Germline values: CDR1 SNHLY, CDR2 FYNNEI. There are 13 residues in the CDR3. V was shortened by 0 bases and J by 12 bases, with 12 bases between the two germline ends. DNA for the CDR3: TGTGCCAGCAGTGAAGCGCATGGCCTAGGGCAGTTCTTC. Translating gives CASSEAHGLGQFF.

The V call is TRBV29-1, the J call TRBJ1-2; 8 bases are a match to TRBD1. The CDR3 totals 16 residues. Trimming removed 6 bases from V and 7 bases from J; junction bases left unmatched: 19. The germline CDR1 and CDR2 sequences are SQVTM and ANQGSEA. The CDR3 loop reads CSVRRILDRVNAGYTF. CDR3 sequence (DNA): TGCAGCGTGAGGAGGATCTTGGACAGGGTGAATGCTGGCTACACCTTC.

This clonotype showed up just a few times. The chain employs TRBV5-1 and TRBJ2-7; D not certain. The assigned J gene may be wrong: the sequence end matches TRBJ2-5 better. The germline V gene has CDR1 SGHRS and CDR2 YFSETQ. This CDR3 is built from 15 residues. DNA for the CDR3: TGCGCCAGCAGCTTGGGGTCCTTTCTGGGGGAGACCCAGTACTTC. This codes for CASSLGSFLGETQYF.

This chain connects TRBV10-3 to TRBJ1-1; D may be TRBD1 (5 bases). Trimming removed 6 bases from V and 6 bases from J, with 11 bases in between. Germline CDR1 is ENHRY and CDR2 is SYGVKD. The CDR3 spans 12 residues. CDR3 sequence (DNA): TGTGCCATCAGCGGACAAGATCCTGAAGCTTTCTTT. Amino acid sequence: CAISGQDPEAFF.

This clonotype was seen once. The genes are TRBV6-2 or TRBV6-3 and TRBJ1-1, with D possibly matching TRBD1 (5 bases). This CDR3 region has 15 residues. Germline CDR1 and CDR2: MNHEY and SVGEGT. Written as DNA, the CDR3 is TGTGCTACGGGGGTTGGCAGATTAATGAACACTGAAGCTTTCTTT. This encodes CATGVGRLMNTEAFF.

The chain recombines TRBV3-1 with TRBJ2-3, with a possible D match to TRBD2 (6 bases). The CDR3 loop spans 17 amino acids. Germline V gives CDR1 LGHDT, CDR2 YNNKEL (reference sequence). V was clipped by 5 bases and J by 2 bases, with 20 bases between them. The CDR3 loop is CASSASFSGFFTDTQYF. CDR3 DNA: TGTGCCAGCAGCGCCTCTTTTAGCGGATTTTTCACAGATACGCAGTATTTT.

V gene TRBV10-3 combines with J gene TRBJ1-2; TRBD1 might be the D (5 bases). Germline lookup yields CDR1 ENHRY and CDR2 SYGVKD. The CDR3 totals 15 residues. The V end was cut by 0 bases, the J end by 6 bases, with 14 bases between. The CDR3 nucleotides read TGTGCCATCAGTGAGTCAACAGGAGATCGCAATGGCTACACCTTC. This sequence encodes CAISESTGDRNGYTF.

The J gene is TRBJ2-1, the V gene TRBV24-1, with TRBD1 identical over 8 bases. V was pared by 3 bases and J by 5 bases, with 8 bases of the junction left unmatched. This CDR3 has 16 residues. Germline values: CDR1 KGHDR, CDR2 SFDVKD. The CDR3 reads CATSDLGQEANNEQFF. The DNA for the CDR3 is TGTGCCACCAGTGATCTGGGACAGGAGGCGAACAATGAGCAGTTCTTC.

The chain employs TRBV7-7 and TRBJ2-1; a weak D match, TRBD1 (6 bases). V was pared by 1 base and J by 9 bases, with 22 bases between. The CDR3 loop spans 17 amino acids. Germline V gene sequence: CDR1 SSHAT, CDR2 FNYEAQ (reference sequence). CDR3 residues: CASSLDIQGWVQGEQFF. The CDR3 DNA is TGTGCCAGCAGCTTAGATATTCAGGGCTGGGTACAGGGTGAGCAGTTCTTC.

To note about this clonotype: An end of the junction does not agree with germline; a read error may underlie this. The V call is TRBV12-3 or TRBV12-4, the J call TRBJ2-7, with D perhaps TRBD1 (5 bases). CDR3 length equals 12 residues. The CDR3 is CASSLTAYGQYF. CDR3 nucleotides: TGTGCCAGCAGTTTGACAGCCTACGGGCAGTACTTC.